The entry that follows covers one T cell receptor beta chain sequence. What it binds is not known. It was via CD45RO/CCR7/CD25/CD127/CD95/CD27 that CD4+ naive, central memory, regulatory and stem cell-like memory cells were sorted. Sorted populations were all over 95% pure. These data are taken from a study of beta chain features in type 1 diabetes. The study, taken as a whole, reports: TCRB CDR3s from Type 1 diabetes patients were moderately but significantly shorter in all four CD4+ subsets. No resolution was reached here on whether HLA type influences TCRB rearrangement.

Every isolated RNA sample was fully reverse transcribed, so sequencing captured expressed TCRB transcripts. Naive, central memory and regulatory T cell samples produced a mean of about 4 million reads. Data came from immunoSEQ multiplex PCR; TCRdb stores just in-frame clones and leaves some out. The table lists tens of thousands of clones, around 40% of them singletons. The clonotype originates from a man younger than 40 with type 1 diabetes. Sequencing was done on a sample of Tregs from blood.

The DNA for the CDR3 is TGTGCCAGCAGCGTAGGTAGGACTAGCTACAATGAGCAGTTCTTC. Its protein is CASSVGRTSYNEQFF. The genes are TRBV9 and TRBJ2-1; 7 bases align to TRBD2. In germline, CDR1 is SGDLS, CDR2 YYNGEE. V shed 0 bases and J 3 bases; nucleotides not matched to a gene: 3. The CDR3 covers 15 residues. Using reference TRBV9 and TRBJ2-1 for the parts outside the CDR3, the full variable domain is DSGVTQTPKHLITATGQRVTLRCSPRSGDLSVYWYQQSLDQGLQFLIQYYNGEERAKGNILERFSAQQFPDLHSELNLSSLELGDSALYFCASSVGRTSYNEQFFGPGTRLTVL.